The 13 T cell receptor beta chains below were found in one sample sequenced in a study of blood T cells in healthy people across ages. The use of a sample-barcoded 5' primer and a J-beta primer mix characterized a second PCR of about 7 to 12 cycles. TCRdb fed the 5' RACE reads into MiXCR, producing one record per CDR3 protein. The repertoire has 800,000 to 1,000,000 distinct CDR3 sequences, roughly 50% of them found once; the top ten carry roughly 13%. The sample comprised blood. Source of these receptors: a man aged 25-40 years in good health.

The chain joins TRBV7-2 to TRBJ2-7; the D is unclear. The DNA matches TRBJ2-5 better at its end, which makes the J call doubtful. Germline V gene sequence: CDR1 SGHTA, CDR2 FQGNSA. The CDR3 extends over 14 amino acids. CDR3 DNA sequence: TGTGCCAGCAGCTTGGTGTGGGGTCCTGAGACCCAGTACTTC. Protein product: CASSLVWGPETQYF.

To note about this clonotype: The germline gene is not matched at one end of the junction; a read error may be the cause. The chain recombines TRBV19 with TRBJ2-3, with 9 bases identical to TRBD2. The length of the CDR3 is 15 residues. Germline values: CDR1 LNHDA, CDR2 SQIVND (reference sequence). The CDR3 DNA sequence: TGTGTCAGTAGCCAGGTGGGACTAGCAACAGATACGCAGTATTTT. Protein product: CVSSQVGLATDTQYF.

The V call is TRBV5-6, the J call TRBJ2-1; D ambiguous. V lost 6 bases and J 11 bases, leaving 15 bases between the germline ends. The CDR3 runs 12 residues. Germline V CDR1 and CDR2: SGHDT, YYEEEE. The chain's CDR3 is CASTEEGVKQFF. DNA for the CDR3: TGTGCCAGCACCGAGGAAGGCGTGAAGCAGTTCTTC.

The table lists this clonotype with a count of one. The chain uses TRBV4-2 and TRBJ2-4, with 8 nucleotides matching TRBD2. The DNA matches TRBJ2-7 better at its end, which makes the J call doubtful. Germline CDR1 LGHNA, CDR2 YNFKEQ. This CDR3 region has 14 residues. CDR3 nucleotides: TGTGCCAGCAGCTTTCCCGGGGGGGCGGGCGAGCAGTACTTC. Protein: CASSFPGGAGEQYF.

The gene calls are TRBV2 and TRBJ2-1; D not resolved. The end of the DNA fits TRBJ2-7 better, so the J call may be wrong. Germline V gives CDR1 SNHLY, CDR2 FYNNEI. The length of the CDR3 is 13 residues. This CDR3 reads CASNQESYNEQYF. Written as DNA, the CDR3 is TGTGCCAGCAACCAGGAATCCTACAATGAGCAGTACTTC.

The genes are TRBV6-5 and TRBJ1-4; no clear D. CDR1 is MNHEY and CDR2 is SVGAGI in the germline V gene. Trimming stripped 8 bases from V and 2 bases from J, with 12 bases between. The CDR3 spans 14 residues. The CDR3 coding sequence is TGTGCCAGCGGTCCGGGGTTTACTAATGAAAAACTGTTTTTT. Amino acid sequence: CASGPGFTNEKLFF.

This clonotype was seen once. The chain employs TRBV20-1 and TRBJ2-5; 9 nucleotides agree with TRBD2. The germline V gene has CDR1 DFQATT and CDR2 SNEGSKA (reference sequence). Unmatched junction bases numbered 10, after V lost 1 base and J lost 7 bases. CDR3 size: 15 residues. This CDR3 is CSARGKRGAEATQYF. CDR3 DNA sequence: TGCAGTGCTAGAGGGAAGCGGGGGGCCGAGGCGACCCAGTACTTC.

The chain employs TRBV27 and TRBJ1-5, with 8 bases identical to TRBD1. V shed 5 bases and J 5 bases; nucleotides not matched to a gene: 14. This CDR3 comprises 17 residues. The germline CDR1 and CDR2 sequences are MNHEY and SMNVEV (reference sequence). The CDR3 region has the DNA TGTGCCAGCAGTCCTTACGCCGGGACAGGAAAGGATCAGCCCCAGCATTTT. Translation: CASSPYAGTGKDQPQHF.

This clonotype was picked up many times. The V and J genes are TRBV4-2 and TRBJ2-5; 8 positions match TRBD2. CDR1 and CDR2 from the germline V gene are LGHNA and YNFKEQ. This CDR3 comprises 16 residues. V trimming: 1 base; J trimming: 4 bases; junction bases outside the gene matches: 8. The CDR3 sequence is CASSQGETSVAETQYF. CDR3 bases: TGTGCCAGCAGCCAAGGCGAGACTAGCGTTGCAGAGACCCAGTACTTC.

This clonotype was seen only a few times. J is TRBJ2-1 and V is TRBV6-5; TRBD2 matches at 11 bases. Germline trimming cut 6 bases from V and 6 bases from J; bases unmatched to any gene: 7. Per germline, CDR1 MNHEY and CDR2 SVGAGI. CDR3 length equals 15 residues. CDR3 loop: CASSLAGGYSNEQFF. CDR3 bases: TGTGCCAGCAGCTTAGCGGGGGGGTACTCCAATGAGCAGTTCTTC.

This sequence joins TRBV5-1 and TRBJ2-3, with TRBD1 identical over 8 bases. Germline V gene data show CDR1 as SGHRS and CDR2 as YFSETQ. The trim removed 4 bases at V and 2 bases at J, leaving 3 bases unmatched. The CDR3 has 14 amino acids. The CDR3 DNA reads as TGCGCCAGCAGCCCGGGACAGGTCACAGATACGCAGTATTTT. This sequence encodes CASSPGQVTDTQYF.

The genes are TRBV4-2 and TRBJ2-7; a possible D gene is TRBD2 (5 bases). Trimming removed 8 bases from V and 1 base from J, with 15 bases in between. CDR3 length equals 14 residues. In germline, CDR1 is LGHNA, CDR2 YNFKEQ. This CDR3 reads CASPTEGESYEQYF. As DNA, the CDR3 is TGTGCCAGCCCTACCGAGGGAGAGTCCTACGAGCAGTACTTC.

V and J are TRBV9 and TRBJ2-5, with 8 bases fitting TRBD1. Unmatched junction bases numbered 6, after V lost 3 bases and J lost 5 bases. The CDR3 runs to 14 residues. Germline V gives CDR1 SGDLS, CDR2 YYNGEE. CDR3 in amino acids: CASSDDRGWETQYF. The CDR3 nucleotides are TGTGCCAGCAGCGATGACAGGGGATGGGAGACCCAGTACTTC. The full variable domain, rest sourced from reference TRBV9 and TRBJ2-5, is DSGVTQTPKHLITATGQRVTLRCSPRSGDLSVYWYQQSLDQGLQFLIQYYNGEERAKGNILERFSAQQFPDLHSELNLSSLELGDSALYFCASSDDRGWETQYFGPGTRLLVL.